The present entry profiles one T cell receptor beta chain with its context. Its antigen is still unknown. The TCR beta cDNA libraries carried unique molecular identifiers. TCRdb reprocessed the PCR reads with MiXCR, giving one entry per CDR3 protein. Among 800,000 to 950,000 distinct CDR3 sequences listed, approximately 53% were seen once. Trimming cost V 6 bases and J 15 bases; bases outside gene matches: 10. CDR3 length: 11 residues. The germline CDR1 and CDR2 sequences are SQVTM and ANQGSEA. The sample belongs to a study of post-analysis software for immune sequencing data. Findings and caveats of the study: There were roughly five TRBV segments more frequent in patients than controls, and TRBV5-6, TRBV5-1 and TRBV20-1 were among them.

Sequencing was performed on blood. This clonotype originated in a girl between 10 and 17 years old with multiple sclerosis. V usage is TRBV29-1 and J usage is TRBJ2-1; 8 bases are a match to TRBD2. CDR3 amino acids: CSVAGTSGGFF. The DNA of the CDR3 is TGCAGCGTGGCCGGGACTAGTGGCGGGTTCTTC.